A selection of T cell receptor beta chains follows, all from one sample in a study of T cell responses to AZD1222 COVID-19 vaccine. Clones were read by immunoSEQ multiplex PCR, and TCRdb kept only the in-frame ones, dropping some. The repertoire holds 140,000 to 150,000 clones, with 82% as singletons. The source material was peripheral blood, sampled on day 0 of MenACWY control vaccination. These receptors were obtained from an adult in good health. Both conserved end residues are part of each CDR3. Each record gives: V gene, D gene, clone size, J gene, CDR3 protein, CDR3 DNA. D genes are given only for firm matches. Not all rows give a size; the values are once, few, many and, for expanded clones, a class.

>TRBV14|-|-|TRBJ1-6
CASSQVGRSYNSPLHF
TGTGCCAGCAGCCAAGTCGGGCGCTCCTATAATTCACCCCTCCACTTT
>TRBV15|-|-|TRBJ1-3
CATSQEAGNTIYF
TGTGCCACCAGTCAAGAAGCCGGAAACACCATATATTTT
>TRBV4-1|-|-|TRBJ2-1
CASSPAPGGIKYNEQFF
TGCGCCAGCAGCCCCGCCCCAGGGGGGATTAAATACAATGAGCAGTTCTTC
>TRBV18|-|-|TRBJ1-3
CASSPRAGASGNTIYF
TGTGCCAGCTCACCACGCGCGGGGGCGTCTGGAAACACCATATATTTT
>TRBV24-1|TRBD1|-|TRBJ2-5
CATSEGQGQETQYF
TGTGCCACCAGTGAGGGACAGGGTCAGGAGACCCAGTACTTC
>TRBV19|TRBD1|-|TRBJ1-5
CASTRDSRYSNQPQHF
TGTGCCAGTACCCGGGACAGCCGGTATAGCAATCAGCCCCAGCATTTT
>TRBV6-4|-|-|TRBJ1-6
CASRESRRAPLHF
TGTGCCAGCAGGGAATCGCGGCGGGCACCCCTCCACTTT
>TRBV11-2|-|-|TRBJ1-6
CASSPPSRLSPLHF
TGTGCCAGCAGCCCACCCTCCAGGCTTTCACCCCTCCACTTT
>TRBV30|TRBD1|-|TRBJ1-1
CAWSVTRQGSFF
TGTGCCTGGAGTGTAACCAGACAGGGGTCTTTCTTT
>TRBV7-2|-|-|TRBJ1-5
CASSYGHNNQPQHF
TGTGCCAGCAGCTACGGTCACAATAATCAGCCCCAGCATTTT
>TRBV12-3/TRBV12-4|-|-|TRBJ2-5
CASSLGPETQYF
TGTGCCAGCAGTTTGGGGCCGGAGACCCAGTACTTC
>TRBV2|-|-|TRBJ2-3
CASSRPVNTDTQYF
TGTGCCAGCAGCCGACCGGTTAACACAGATACGCAGTATTTT
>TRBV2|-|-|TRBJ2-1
CANIHGINEQFF
TGTGCCAACATACATGGGATCAATGAGCAGTTCTTC
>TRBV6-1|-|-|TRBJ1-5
CTSSEVGHGNQPQHF
TGTACCAGCAGTGAGGTGGGGCATGGCAATCAGCCCCAGCATTTT
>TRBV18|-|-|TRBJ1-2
CASSHNNYGYTF
TGTGCCAGCTCACACAATAACTATGGCTACACCTTC
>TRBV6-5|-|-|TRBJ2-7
CASRADYEQYF
TGTGCCAGCAGGGCAGACTACGAGCAGTACTTC
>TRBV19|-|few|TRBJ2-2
CASSKTPLIANTGELFF
TGTGCCAGTAGTAAAACCCCACTTATCGCGAACACCGGGGAGCTGTTTTTT
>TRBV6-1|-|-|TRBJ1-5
CASSEALGRVGNQPQHF
TGTGCCAGCAGTGAAGCGCTCGGGAGGGTTGGCAATCAGCCCCAGCATTTT
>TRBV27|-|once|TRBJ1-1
CASSPWTAGTSWAFF
TGTGCCAGCAGTCCCTGGACAGCCGGAACCTCTTGGGCTTTCTTT
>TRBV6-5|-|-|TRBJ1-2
CASSYSNPSWDYGYTF
TGTGCCAGCAGTTACTCGAATCCCTCTTGGGACTATGGCTACACCTTC
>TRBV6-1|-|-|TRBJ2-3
CASSLQGRVTDTQYF
TGTGCCAGCAGCCTACAGGGAAGGGTCACAGATACGCAGTATTTT
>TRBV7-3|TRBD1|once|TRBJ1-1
CASSFGDRPNTEAFF
TGTGCCAGCAGCTTCGGGGACAGGCCTAACACTGAAGCTTTCTTT
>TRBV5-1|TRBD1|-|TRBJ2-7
CASTFGTGGYEQYF
TGCGCCAGCACCTTTGGGACAGGGGGCTACGAGCAGTACTTC
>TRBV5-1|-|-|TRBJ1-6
CASSLSGSSSYNSPLHF
TGCGCCAGCAGCTTGAGCGGGAGTAGCTCCTATAATTCACCCCTCCACTTT
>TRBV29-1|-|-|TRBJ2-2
CSVATGTNTGELFF
TGCAGCGTTGCAACCGGGACGAACACCGGGGAGCTGTTTTTT
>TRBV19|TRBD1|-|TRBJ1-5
CASNTGDNQPQHF
TGTGCCAGTAACACAGGGGACAATCAGCCCCAGCATTTT
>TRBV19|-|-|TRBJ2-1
CASSRDRFNEQFF
TGTGCCAGTAGTCGAGACAGGTTCAATGAGCAGTTCTTC
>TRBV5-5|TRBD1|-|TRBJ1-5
CASSLGTGNQPQHF
TGTGCCAGCAGCCTGGGGACAGGCAATCAGCCCCAGCATTTT
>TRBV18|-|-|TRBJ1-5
CASSLQEVGLGQPQHF
TGTGCCAGCTCATTACAGGAAGTCGGCTTGGGTCAGCCCCAGCATTTT
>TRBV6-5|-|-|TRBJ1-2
CASTEPVGYGYTF
TGTGCCAGCACCGAACCCGTGGGCTATGGCTACACCTTC
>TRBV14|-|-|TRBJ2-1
CASSPTEAAYNEQFF
TGTGCCAGCAGCCCGACGGAGGCCGCCTACAATGAGCAGTTCTTC
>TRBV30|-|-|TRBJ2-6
CAWSKSRVRSGANVLTF
TGTGCCTGGAGTAAATCCAGGGTGCGATCTGGGGCCAACGTCCTGACTTTC
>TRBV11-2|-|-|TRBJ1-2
CASSSTGFSGYTF
TGTGCCAGCAGTTCTACAGGGTTCAGTGGCTACACCTTC
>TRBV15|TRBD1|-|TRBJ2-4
CATRPTGEAKNIQYF
TGTGCCACGCGCCCGACAGGGGAGGCCAAAAACATTCAGTACTTC
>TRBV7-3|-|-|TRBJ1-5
CASSPGGSGNQPQHF
TGTGCCAGCAGCCCGGGGGGTTCGGGCAATCAGCCCCAGCATTTT